The present T cell receptor beta chain was sequenced within a study of CD8 T cells in ankylosing spondylitis. The length of the CDR3 is 14 residues. Looked up from germline, CDR1 is KGHSH and CDR2 is LQKENI. Remarks on this clonotype: This may be a read error: a much more frequent sequence differs by one nucleotide.

Via MiXCR, TCRdb re-called the 5' RACE reads, giving one row per CDR3 protein. This table has tens of thousands of distinct CDR3 sequences, about 5.7% appearing once. The sample was blood, either unsorted or a sorted T cell fraction (not recorded which). This rearrangement joins TRBV18 to TRBJ2-1, with D possibly TRBD2 on 6 matching bases. This TCR derives from a male donor with ankylosing spondylitis or in good health (not recorded which). CDR3 bases: TGTGCCGGCTCTTACGGGGACTTCTACAATGAGCAGTTCTTC. As protein: CAGSYGDFYNEQFF.